Following are 20 T cell receptor beta chains from one sample sequenced in a study of blood T cell repertoires in COVID-19. TCRdb's copy holds only in-frame clones and misses some; the assay was immunoSEQ multiplex PCR. The sample consists of under 200,000 clones, around 83% of them appearing once. Sequencing was done on a sample of peripheral blood. The receptors derive from a woman aged 80 or over with acute or convalescent COVID-19.

The chain couples TRBV6-2 or TRBV6-3 to TRBJ2-7; TRBD1 matches 9 bases. Losses at the gene ends were 6 bases for V and 4 bases for J; bases not matched to a gene: 16. Per the germline V gene, CDR1 is MNHEY and CDR2 is SVGEGT. The CDR3 length is 17 residues. In DNA form, the CDR3 reads TGTGCCAGCAGCCCTACATTGCTACGACAGGGGGGGTACGAGCAGTACTTC. Protein: CASSPTLLRQGGYEQYF.

This chain joins TRBV28 and TRBJ2-7, with 9 bases matching TRBD1. CDR3 length equals 13 residues. With V trimmed by 7 bases and J by 5 bases, 6 bases remained unmatched. Looked up from germline, CDR1 is MDHEN and CDR2 is SYDVKM. This CDR3 reads CASTTGGIHEQYF. The CDR3 DNA reads as TGTGCCAGCACGACAGGGGGAATCCACGAGCAGTACTTC.

This sequence joins TRBV5-1 and TRBJ1-3; 11 nucleotides line up with TRBD1. Germline V CDR1 and CDR2: SGHRS, YFSETQ. The CDR3 extends over 18 amino acids. V lost 3 bases and J lost 1; bases outside the gene matches: 9. The CDR3, as DNA: TGCGCCAGCAGCTCTCTATCCGGGACAGGGGGGTCTGGAAACACCATATATTTT. This gives the protein CASSSLSGTGGSGNTIYF.

This chain uses TRBV7-3 with TRBJ2-3; maybe TRBD2 (6 bases). Germline values: CDR1 SGHTA, CDR2 FQGTGA. Trimming stripped 4 bases from V and 0 bases from J, with 8 bases between. This CDR3 contains 14 residues. CDR3 sequence reads: CASSSGRSTDTQYF. The CDR3 bases are TGTGCCAGCAGCTCCGGGAGAAGCACAGATACGCAGTATTTT. Supplemented by reference TRBV7-3 and TRBJ2-3, the full variable domain reads GAGVSQTPSNKVTEKGKYVELRCDPISGHTALYWYRQSLGQGPEFLIYFQGTGAADDSGLPNDRFFAVRPEGSVSTLKIQRTERGDSAVYLCASSSGRSTDTQYFGPGTRLTVL.

In this sample, this clone turned up once. V is TRBV7-6 and J is TRBJ2-5; TRBD2 agrees at 9 bases. The CDR3 is 15 residues long. The J segment lost 5 bases and the V segment lost 5 bases, leaving 9 bases of the junction unmatched. Germline lookup yields CDR1 SGHVS and CDR2 FNYEAQ. The CDR3 coding sequence is TGTGCCAGCAGCGCCGTAGCGGGAGAAGGGGAGACCCAGTACTTC. Its protein product is CASSAVAGEGETQYF.

The V gene is TRBV2, the J gene TRBJ1-2, with a possible D match to TRBD1 (5 bases). Germline-derived CDR1 and CDR2 are SNHLY and FYNNEI. This CDR3 comprises 13 residues. V lost 5 bases, J lost 7 bases, and 14 bases lay in between. CDR3: CASSPQGFPGYTF. CDR3 nucleotide sequence: TGTGCCAGCAGTCCCCAGGGTTTTCCTGGCTACACCTTC.

The rearrangement uses TRBV18 and TRBJ1-5, with TRBD1 matching 8 bases. CDR3 length: 15 residues. Unmatched junction bases numbered 5, after V lost 4 bases and J lost 3 bases. Germline V gene sequence: CDR1 KGHSH, CDR2 LQKENI. The CDR3 loop is CASSQGQGANQPQHF. In DNA, the CDR3 is TGTGCCAGCTCACAAGGACAGGGTGCCAATCAGCCCCAGCATTTT.

The chain carries TRBV9 and TRBJ2-1; D may be TRBD1 (5 bases). The CDR3 contains 15 residues. Germline assignment: CDR1 SGDLS and CDR2 YYNGEE. Trimming shortened V by 0 bases and J by 5 bases, and 12 bases separated the two germline ends. The CDR3 loop reads CASSVAYLGDNEQFF. The CDR3 region has the DNA TGTGCCAGCAGCGTAGCCTACCTAGGGGACAATGAGCAGTTCTTC.

This clone was observed a handful of times. The junction shows a germline mismatch at one end, possibly a read error. The chain couples TRBV5-6 to TRBJ1-3; 7 nucleotides line up with TRBD1. Per germline, CDR1 SGHDT and CDR2 YYEEEE. This CDR3 is built from 14 residues. The CDR3 loop reads CASSYGEALRDREF. The CDR3 DNA reads as TGTGCCAGCAGCTACGGGGAAGCGCTCCGGGACAGAGAATTT.

The V gene is TRBV14, the J gene TRBJ1-3, with 7 bases fitting TRBD1. CDR1 is SGHDN, CDR2 FVKESK, per germline. The V and J ends lost 5 bases and 0 bases, in that order; junction bases with no gene match: 4. CDR3 length: 15 amino acids. The CDR3 here is CASSATGSSGNTIYF. Written as DNA, the CDR3 is TGTGCCAGCAGCGCGACAGGGAGCTCTGGAAACACCATATATTTT. The variable domain in full, completed from reference TRBV14 and TRBJ1-3, reads EAGVTQFPSHSVIEKGQTVTLRCDPISGHDNLYWYRRVMGKEIKFLLHFVKESKQDESGMPNNRFLAERTGGTYSTLKVQPAELEDSGVYFCASSATGSSGNTIYFGEGSWLTVV.

The V call is TRBV5-4, the J call TRBJ1-3, with TRBD1 as a possible D gene (5 bases). This CDR3 has 15 amino acids. Per germline, CDR1 SGHNT and CDR2 YYREEE (reference sequence). The V and J ends lost 2 bases and 2 bases respectively, with 11 bases between them. The DNA of the CDR3 is TGTGCCAGCAGCTTTACGGGGGGGACTGGAAACACCATATATTTT. Its translation is CASSFTGGTGNTIYF.

The rearrangement uses TRBV4-3 and TRBJ2-1, with 10 bases lining up with TRBD2. CDR1 is LGHNA and CDR2 is YSLEER in the germline V gene. The CDR3 length is 16 residues. Trimming removed 1 base from V and 8 bases from J; junction bases left unmatched: 8. The CDR3 nucleotides are TGCGCCAGCAGCCAAGCCCCTAGCGGGAGTCGCGATGAGCAGTTCTTC. Its translation: CASSQAPSGSRDEQFF.

This clone turned up a few times. V usage is TRBV2 and J usage is TRBJ1-5, with 10 bases identical to TRBD1. Unmatched junction bases numbered 8, after V lost 5 bases and J lost 1 base. The germline V gene encodes CDR1 SNHLY and CDR2 FYNNEI. The CDR3 covers 17 residues. The CDR3 sequence: CASSLEGTGASNQPQHF. The CDR3 DNA reads TGTGCCAGCAGTCTCGAAGGGACAGGGGCCAGCAATCAGCCCCAGCATTTT.

Only one count was recorded for this clone. The chain recombines TRBV5-1 with TRBJ2-1; the D gene is possibly TRBD2 (5 bases). Between the trimmed V and J ends, which lost 4 bases and 3 bases, there was a span of 17 bases. CDR1 is SGHRS and CDR2 is YFSETQ in the germline V gene. The CDR3 sequence is 16 residues long. The CDR3 loop reads CASSDLASGNYNEQFF. CDR3 in DNA: TGCGCCAGCAGCGACTTAGCATCGGGAAACTACAATGAGCAGTTCTTC.

The sample holds a few counts of this clone. The V call is TRBV5-1, the J call TRBJ1-4; TRBD1 agrees at 7 bases. Germline trimming cut 4 bases from V and 4 bases from J; bases unmatched to any gene: 7. The CDR3 is made up of 15 amino acids. CDR1 is SGHRS and CDR2 is YFSETQ in the germline V gene. This CDR3 reads CASSTQGGGNEKLFF. The CDR3 DNA follows: TGCGCCAGCAGCACCCAGGGGGGAGGTAATGAAAAACTGTTTTTT. Full variable domain (rest looked up from reference TRBV5-1 and TRBJ1-4): KAGVTQTPRYLIKTRGQQVTLSCSPISGHRSVSWYQQTPGQGLQFLFEYFSETQRNKGNFPGRFSGRQFSNSRSEMNVSTLELGDSALYLCASSTQGGGNEKLFFGSGTQLSVL.

V and J are TRBV7-2 and TRBJ2-2; D is undetermined. The CDR3 sequence is 14 residues long. V was cut by 2 bases and J by 0 bases, with 4 bases left in between. Looked up from germline, CDR1 is SGHTA and CDR2 is FQGNSA. CDR3 nucleotide sequence: TGTGCCAGCAGCTTACTCTCGAACACCGGGGAGCTGTTTTTT. It yields the protein CASSLLSNTGELFF.

This chain links TRBV19 with TRBJ2-4; 8 bases fit TRBD1. The germline V gene encodes CDR1 LNHDA and CDR2 SQIVND (reference sequence). J lost 9 bases, V lost 3 bases, and 7 bases had no gene match. This CDR3 has 14 residues. CDR3 in amino acids: CASSIGQGAGIQYF. For the CDR3, the DNA is TGTGCCAGTAGTATTGGGCAGGGGGCCGGCATTCAGTACTTC. Variable domain in full (rest from reference TRBV19 and TRBJ2-4): DGGITQSPKYLFRKEGQNVTLSCEQNLNHDAMYWYRQDPGQGLRLIYYSQIVNDFQKGDIAEGYSVSREKKESFPLTVTSAQKNPTAFYLCASSIGQGAGIQYFGAGTRLSVL.

This clone was recorded once. The chain combines TRBV29-1 with TRBJ1-5; D gene uncertain. Germline loops: CDR1 SQVTM, CDR2 ANQGSEA. With 6 bases removed from V and 11 bases from J, the gap between germline ends came to 14 bases. The CDR3 is 11 residues long. CDR3 DNA: TGCAGCGTCCAGGTCCGGTCGGCCCAGCATTTT. Residues: CSVQVRSAQHF. Full variable domain (rest looked up from reference TRBV29-1 and TRBJ1-5): SAVISQKPSRDICQRGTSLTIQCQVDSQVTMMFWYRQQPGQSLTLIATANQGSEATYESGFVIDKFPISRPNLTFSTLTVSNMSPEDSSIYLCSVQVRSAQHFGDGTRLSIL.

The chain links TRBV29-1 to TRBJ2-1, with D perhaps TRBD1 (5 bases). Germline CDR1 reads SQVTM; CDR2 reads ANQGSEA. The CDR3 is 13 residues long. V lost 5 bases to trimming and J lost 7 bases, with 15 bases between them. The CDR3 reads CSVTRTLRNEQFF. CDR3 in DNA: TGCAGCGTTACCCGGACACTAAGGAATGAGCAGTTCTTC.

The chain is built from TRBV28 and TRBJ1-2, with TRBD1 as a possible D gene (6 bases). Trimming removed 6 bases from V and 5 bases from J, with 19 bases in between. There are 15 residues in the CDR3. Germline V gene sequence: CDR1 MDHEN, CDR2 SYDVKM. The CDR3 is CASSPTPGVIYGYTF. CDR3 sequence (DNA): TGTGCCAGCAGCCCCACCCCAGGGGTAATTTATGGCTACACCTTC.